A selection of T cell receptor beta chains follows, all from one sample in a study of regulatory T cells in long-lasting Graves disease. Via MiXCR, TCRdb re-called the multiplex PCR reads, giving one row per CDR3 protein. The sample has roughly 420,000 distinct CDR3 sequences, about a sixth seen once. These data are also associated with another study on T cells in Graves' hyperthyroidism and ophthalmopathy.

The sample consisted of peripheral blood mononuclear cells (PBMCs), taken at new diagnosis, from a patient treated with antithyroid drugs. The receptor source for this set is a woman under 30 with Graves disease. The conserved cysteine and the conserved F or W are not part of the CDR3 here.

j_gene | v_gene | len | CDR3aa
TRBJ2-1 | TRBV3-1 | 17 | ASSQVLAGPPGLDNEQF
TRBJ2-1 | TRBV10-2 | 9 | ASSEDNEQF
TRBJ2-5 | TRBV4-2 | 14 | ASSQAGQGAKQTQY
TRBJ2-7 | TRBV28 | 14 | ASSPFSTGGAYEQY
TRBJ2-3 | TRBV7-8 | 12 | ASSLGTGKDTQY
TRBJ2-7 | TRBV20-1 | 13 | SARDRKREGAEQY
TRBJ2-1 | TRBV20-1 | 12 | SAHSGTVENEQF
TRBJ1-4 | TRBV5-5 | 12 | ASSTWASAEKLF
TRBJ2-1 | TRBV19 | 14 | ASRFMAGSPNNGQF
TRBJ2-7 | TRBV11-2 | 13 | ASSLVGDRHYEQY
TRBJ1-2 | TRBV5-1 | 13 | ASSPPRGTNYGYT
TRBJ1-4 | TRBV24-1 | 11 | ATSDLGGEKLF
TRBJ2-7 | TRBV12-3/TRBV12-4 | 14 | ASSILLAGGPREQY
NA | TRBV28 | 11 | ASSFRSPGTQY
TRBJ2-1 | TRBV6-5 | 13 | ASSYALAGTNEQF
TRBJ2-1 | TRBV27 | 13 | ASRNRDTLYNEQF
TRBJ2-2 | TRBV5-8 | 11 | ASSLGAGVELF
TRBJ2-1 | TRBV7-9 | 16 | ASSSYSGLAVINNEQF
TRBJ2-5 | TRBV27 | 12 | ASSYGTHQETQY
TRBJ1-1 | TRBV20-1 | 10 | SVTKGDTEAF
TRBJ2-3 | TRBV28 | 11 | ASRDGLADTQY
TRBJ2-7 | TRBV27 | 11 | ASSLSESYEQY
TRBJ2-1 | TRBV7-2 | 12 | ASISVATRGEQF
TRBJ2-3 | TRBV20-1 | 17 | SARELAGDLSAGTDTQY